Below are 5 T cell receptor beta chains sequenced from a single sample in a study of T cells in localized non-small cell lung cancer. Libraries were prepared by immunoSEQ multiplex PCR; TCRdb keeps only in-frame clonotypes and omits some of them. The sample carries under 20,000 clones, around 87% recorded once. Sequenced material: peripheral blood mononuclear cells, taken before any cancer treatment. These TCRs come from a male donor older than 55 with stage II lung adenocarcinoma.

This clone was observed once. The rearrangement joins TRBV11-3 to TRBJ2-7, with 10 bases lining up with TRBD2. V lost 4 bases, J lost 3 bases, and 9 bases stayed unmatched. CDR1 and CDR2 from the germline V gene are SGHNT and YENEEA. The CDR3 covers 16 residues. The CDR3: CASSSRGASGSYEQYF. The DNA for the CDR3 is TGTGCCAGCAGCTCCCGGGGGGCTAGCGGGAGCTACGAGCAGTACTTC. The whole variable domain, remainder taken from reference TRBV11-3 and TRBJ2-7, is EAGVVQSPRYKIIEKKQPVAFWCNPISGHNTLYWYLQNLGQGPELLIRYENEEAVDDSQLPKDRFSAERLKGVDSTLKIQPAELGDSAVYLCASSSRGASGSYEQYFGPGTRLTVT.

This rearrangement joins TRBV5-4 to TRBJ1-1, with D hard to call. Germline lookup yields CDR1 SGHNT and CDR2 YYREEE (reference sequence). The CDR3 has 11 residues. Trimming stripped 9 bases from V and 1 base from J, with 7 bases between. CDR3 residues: CATTANTEAFF. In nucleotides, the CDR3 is TGTGCCACAACCGCGAACACTGAAGCTTTCTTT.

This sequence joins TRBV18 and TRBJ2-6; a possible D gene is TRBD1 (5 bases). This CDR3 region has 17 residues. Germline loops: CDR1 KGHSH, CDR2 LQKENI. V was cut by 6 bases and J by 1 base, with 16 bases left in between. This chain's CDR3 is CASSSGQPWSGANVLTF. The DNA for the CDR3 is TGTGCCAGCTCCTCCGGACAACCCTGGTCTGGGGCCAACGTCCTGACTTTC.

CDR3 region: CASSQTLRETQYF. The CDR3 DNA reads TGCGCCAGTAGTCAAACGCTAAGAGAGACCCAGTACTTC. The chain has TRBV4-1 and TRBJ2-5; D gene ambiguous. V lost 9 bases to trimming and J lost 4 bases, with 15 bases between them. This CDR3 is 13 amino acids long. Germline assignment: CDR1 MGHRA and CDR2 YSYEKL.

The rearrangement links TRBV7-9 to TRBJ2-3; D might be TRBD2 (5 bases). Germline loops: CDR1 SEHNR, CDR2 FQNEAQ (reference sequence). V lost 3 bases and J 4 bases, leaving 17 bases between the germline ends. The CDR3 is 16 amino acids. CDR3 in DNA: TGTGCCAGCAGCTTTACCCCCGGGATCTCAGCAGATACGCAGTATTTT. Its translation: CASSFTPGISADTQYF.